One sample yielded the 25 T cell receptor beta chains listed below, sequenced in a study of cytotoxic CD8 clonotypes in ibrutinib-treated CLL. The data were produced by immunoSEQ multiplex PCR, yet TCRdb's version contains in-frame clones alone and is incomplete. This sample has roughly 29,000 clones, with approximately 62% found just once. The input for sequencing was PBMCs, taken before ibrutinib treatment. The receptors stem from a human donor with chronic lymphocytic leukemia.

The CDR3: CASSVGPHYAVGYEQYF. CDR3 coding DNA: TGTGCCAGCAGCGTAGGCCCCCATTACGCGGTCGGCTACGAGCAGTACTTC. The chain links TRBV9 to TRBJ2-7; no clear D. The V and J ends lost 0 bases and 3 bases respectively, with 19 bases between them. Germline CDR1 reads SGDLS; CDR2 reads YYNGEE. This CDR3 comprises 17 residues.

V usage is TRBV7-3 and J usage is TRBJ2-3; 9 nucleotides align to TRBD2. The J segment lost 2 bases and the V segment lost 5 bases, leaving 11 bases of the junction unmatched. CDR3 length: 17 amino acids. The V gene's germline CDR1 is SGHTA and CDR2 FQGTGA. The CDR3 region is CASSPRAGLAVTDTQYF. The CDR3 nucleotides are TGTGCCAGCAGCCCACGGGCGGGACTAGCCGTCACAGATACGCAGTATTTT.

The chain recombines TRBV10-3 with TRBJ2-3; D not certain. The CDR3 is 14 residues long. Per germline, CDR1 ENHRY and CDR2 SYGVKD. Trimming removed 0 bases at V and 5 bases at J, with 9 bases between. CDR3 nucleotides: TGTGCCATCAGTGAGTCACAGCCCCAAGATACGCAGTATTTT. Protein: CAISESQPQDTQYF.

The chain employs TRBV28 and TRBJ2-7; D assignment may be TRBD1 or TRBD2 (5 bases each). CDR3 length: 16 residues. The germline V gene encodes CDR1 MDHEN and CDR2 SYDVKM. V lost 2 bases and J lost 0, with 14 bases in between. CDR3 nucleotide sequence: TGTGCCAGCAGTTTAGAAGGGCCAGGGAGCTCCTACGAGCAGTACTTC. As protein: CASSLEGPGSSYEQYF.

The CDR3, as DNA: TGTGCCAGCAGTCCGACTAGCGGGAGTTACAATGAGCAGTTCTTC. The encoded protein is CASSPTSGSYNEQFF. The chain links TRBV7-2 to TRBJ2-1, with 12 bases that match TRBD2. Germline CDR1 is SGHTA and CDR2 is FQGNSA. The CDR3 has 15 amino acids. Unmatched junction bases numbered 4, after V lost 6 bases and J lost 4 bases.

By sample share, this clone is medium-sized. The chain employs TRBV9 and TRBJ1-3; D is unresolved. Trimming removed 4 bases at V and 3 bases at J, with 17 bases between. This CDR3 region has 16 residues. Germline V lookup: CDR1 SGDLS, CDR2 YYNGEE. Here the CDR3 reads CASSPREGMGGNTIYF. DNA for the CDR3: TGTGCCAGCAGCCCACGTGAGGGAATGGGTGGAAACACCATATATTTT.

This sequence joins TRBV21-1 and TRBJ1-5. TRBV21-1 is marked as a pseudogene. The CDR3 is 12 residues long. The CDR3 bases are TGTGCCAGCAGCAAACCCACCGAGGGTAACCATTTT. Translating gives CASSKPTEGNHF.

This chain joins TRBV10-1 and TRBJ2-7; maybe TRBD2 (5 bases). The CDR3 has 14 amino acids. CDR1 and CDR2 (germline): WNHNN, SYGVQD (reference sequence). The V gene lost 3 bases and the J gene lost 2 bases, with 11 bases spanning the gap. CDR3 in DNA: TGCGCCAGCAGTGACACAACTAGAACCTACGAGCAGTACTTC. This codes for CASSDTTRTYEQYF.

V gene TRBV5-1 combines with J gene TRBJ1-2; D gene unclear. The germline V gene encodes CDR1 SGHRS and CDR2 YFSETQ. The V gene lost 0 bases and the J gene lost 0 bases, with 15 bases spanning the gap. This CDR3 has 17 amino acids. Here the CDR3 reads CASSLERGRSANYGYTF. The CDR3 region has the DNA TGCGCCAGCAGCTTGGAGAGAGGGCGGTCAGCTAACTATGGCTACACCTTC.

The chain is built from TRBV2 and TRBJ2-1; TRBD2 agrees at 8 bases. V gave up 3 bases and J gave up 4 bases; unmatched junction bases: 14. This CDR3 is built from 18 residues. CDR1 and CDR2 from the germline V gene are SNHLY and FYNNEI. The CDR3 here is CASSDGLADTLLYNEQFF. Written as DNA, the CDR3 is TGTGCCAGCAGTGACGGACTAGCAGACACGCTTTTGTACAATGAGCAGTTCTTC.

The chain combines TRBV6-5 with TRBJ2-1; D gene uncertain. The CDR3 length is 13 residues. The germline gives CDR1 MNHEY, CDR2 SVGAGI. The V gene lost 8 bases and the J gene lost 1 base, with 9 bases spanning the gap. CDR3 DNA sequence: TGTGCCAGCGGGGTAGGGTCCTACAATGAGCAGTTCTTC. Amino acid sequence: CASGVGSYNEQFF.

The chain recombines TRBV27 with TRBJ2-7; 10 bases agree with TRBD2. CDR1 is MNHEY, CDR2 SMNVEV, per germline (reference sequence). This CDR3 spans 14 amino acids. V lost 4 bases, J lost 7 bases, and 7 bases stayed unmatched. The CDR3 DNA reads as TGTGCCAGCAGTTCAGCGGGAGGGCCGCGGGAGCAGTACTTC. It codes for CASSSAGGPREQYF.

The CDR3 loop is CASSPVVFHNEQFF. CDR3 sequence (DNA): TGCGCCAGCAGCCCGGTCGTATTCCACAATGAGCAGTTCTTC. The chain uses TRBV4-3 and TRBJ2-1; D uncertain. V dropped 4 bases and J dropped 5 bases, with 12 bases sitting between them. The CDR3 is 14 residues long. The germline V gene has CDR1 LGHNA and CDR2 YSLEER.

The V gene is TRBV6-1, the J gene TRBJ1-5; no clear D gene. The CDR3 is made up of 14 amino acids. Germline assignment: CDR1 MNHNS and CDR2 SASEGT. Trimming cost V 4 bases and J 0 bases, with 7 bases left between them. CDR3: CASSGDHSNQPQHF. CDR3 DNA: TGTGCCAGCAGTGGAGATCATAGCAATCAGCCCCAGCATTTT.

The chain is built from TRBV11-2 and TRBJ2-5, with D perhaps matching TRBD2 (5 bases). CDR3 length: 15 residues. Germline V gene data show CDR1 as SGHAT and CDR2 as FQNNGV. Trimming took off 1 base at V and 2 bases at J, with 11 bases between the two ends. CDR3 in amino acids: CASSLGHGEQETQYF. CDR3 DNA: TGTGCCAGCAGCTTAGGTCACGGGGAGCAAGAGACCCAGTACTTC.

The V call is TRBV28, the J call TRBJ2-1, with 16 bases matching TRBD2. V was pared by 7 bases and J by 7 bases, with 4 bases of the junction left unmatched. Germline loops: CDR1 MDHEN, CDR2 SYDVKM. The CDR3 runs 15 residues. CDR3 sequence: CASTTGLAGGNEQFF. The CDR3 DNA reads TGTGCCAGCACTACGGGACTAGCGGGAGGGAATGAGCAGTTCTTC.

The chain employs TRBV5-1 and TRBJ2-7; 9 bases are a match to TRBD1. Germline lookup yields CDR1 SGHRS and CDR2 YFSETQ. J gave up 4 bases and V 3 bases, and 5 bases lay outside the gene matches. CDR3 size: 14 residues. CDR3 region: CASSWGQGLYEQYF. DNA for the CDR3: TGCGCCAGCAGCTGGGGACAGGGTCTTTACGAGCAGTACTTC.

The chain links TRBV5-6 to TRBJ1-1; unclear D gene. The germline V gene encodes CDR1 SGHDT and CDR2 YYEEEE. This CDR3 comprises 14 residues. Trimming shortened V by 3 bases and J by 1 base, and 10 bases separated the two germline ends. The DNA of the CDR3 is TGTGCCAGCAGCTCCGGAACAGAGAACACTGAAGCTTTCTTT. The encoded protein is CASSSGTENTEAFF.

J is TRBJ2-7 and V is TRBV27, with D possibly TRBD2 on 6 matching bases. Per germline, CDR1 MNHEY and CDR2 SMNVEV (reference sequence). V was shortened by 3 bases and J by 5 bases, with 11 bases between the two germline ends. The CDR3 covers 13 residues. The CDR3 protein is CASSLPGVDEQYF. The CDR3 DNA follows: TGTGCCAGCAGTTTGCCGGGAGTAGACGAGCAGTACTTC.

This rearrangement joins TRBV29-1 to TRBJ2-7; 8 bases are a match to TRBD1. Germline V gives CDR1 SQVTM, CDR2 ANQGSEA. V shed 1 base and J 4 bases; nucleotides not matched to a gene: 3. The CDR3 runs 13 residues. The chain's CDR3 is CSVEGQGNYEQYF. The CDR3 nucleotides read TGCAGCGTTGAAGGACAGGGGAATTACGAGCAGTACTTC.

The rearrangement joins TRBV6-4 to TRBJ2-5; D gene unclear. The CDR3 spans 10 residues. Between the trimmed V and J ends, which lost 3 bases and 4 bases, there was a span of 0 bases. The germline V gene has CDR1 MRHNA and CDR2 SNTAGT. In DNA, the CDR3 is TGTGCCAGCAGTGAAGAGACCCAGTACTTC. Translating gives CASSEETQYF.

By sample fraction, this clone is medium-sized. The rearrangement links TRBV18 to TRBJ2-1, with 9 positions matching TRBD1. The germline V gene encodes CDR1 KGHSH and CDR2 LQKENI. This CDR3 is built from 15 residues. With V trimmed by 3 bases and J by 4 bases, 4 bases remained unmatched. The CDR3 spells CASSPLGTGYNEQFF. In DNA, the CDR3 is TGTGCCAGCTCACCGCTTGGGACAGGGTACAATGAGCAGTTCTTC.

This clone was observed a few times. This chain uses TRBV21-1 with TRBJ2-5; the table's TRBD1 call for D was not verified on the DNA. TRBV21-1 is tagged as a pseudogene. The CDR3 is 11 amino acids. CDR3 coding DNA: TGTGCCAACCCCGAACGACAGGGTAAGTACTTC. This gives the protein CANPERQGKYF.

The chain employs TRBV4-1 and TRBJ2-7; TRBD1 might be the D (6 bases). CDR3 length: 11 residues. V was clipped by 6 bases and J by 3 bases, with 6 bases between them. Per germline, CDR1 MGHRA and CDR2 YSYEKL. The CDR3 nucleotides are TGCGCCAGCAGACAGGGCTACGAGCAGTACTTC. Translating it yields CASRQGYEQYF.

The V and J genes are TRBV28 and TRBJ1-3; no clear D. The CDR3 runs to 15 residues. The V gene's germline CDR1 is MDHEN and CDR2 SYDVKM. The V end lost 3 bases, the J end lost 2 bases, and 11 bases lay between the germline ends. CDR3 coding DNA: TGTGCCAGCAGTTTCGTGAGAGCCCCTGGAAACACCATATATTTT. Translation gives CASSFVRAPGNTIYF.